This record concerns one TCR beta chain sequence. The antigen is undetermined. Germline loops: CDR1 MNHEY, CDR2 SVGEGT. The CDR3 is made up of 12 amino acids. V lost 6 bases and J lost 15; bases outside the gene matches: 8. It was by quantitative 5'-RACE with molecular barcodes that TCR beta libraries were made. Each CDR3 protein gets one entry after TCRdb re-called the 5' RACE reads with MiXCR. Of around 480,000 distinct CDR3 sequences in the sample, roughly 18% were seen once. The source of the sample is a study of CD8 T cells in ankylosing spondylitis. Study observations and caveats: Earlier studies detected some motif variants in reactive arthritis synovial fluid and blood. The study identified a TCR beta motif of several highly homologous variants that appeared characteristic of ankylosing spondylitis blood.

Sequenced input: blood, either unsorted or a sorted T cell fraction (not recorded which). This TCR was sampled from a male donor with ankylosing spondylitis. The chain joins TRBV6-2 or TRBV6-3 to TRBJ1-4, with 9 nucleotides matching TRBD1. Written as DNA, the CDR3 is TGTGCCAGCAGCCGGGGACAGGGTGCTTTGTTTTTT. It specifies CASSRGQGALFF.